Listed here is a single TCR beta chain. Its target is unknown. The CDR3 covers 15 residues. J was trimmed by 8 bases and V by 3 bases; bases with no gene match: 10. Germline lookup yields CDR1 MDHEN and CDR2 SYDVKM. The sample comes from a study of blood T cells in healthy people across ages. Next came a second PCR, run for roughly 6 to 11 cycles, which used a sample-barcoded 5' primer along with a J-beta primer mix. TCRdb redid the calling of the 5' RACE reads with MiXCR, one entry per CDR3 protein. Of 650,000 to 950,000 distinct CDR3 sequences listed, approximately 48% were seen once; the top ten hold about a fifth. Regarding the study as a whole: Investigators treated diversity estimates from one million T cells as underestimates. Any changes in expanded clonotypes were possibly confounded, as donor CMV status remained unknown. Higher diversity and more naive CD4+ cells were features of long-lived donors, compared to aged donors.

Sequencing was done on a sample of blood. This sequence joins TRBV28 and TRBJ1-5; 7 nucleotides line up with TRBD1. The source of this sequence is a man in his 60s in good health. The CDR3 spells CASSLALTGPEPQHF. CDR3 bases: TGTGCCAGCAGTTTGGCTTTGACAGGGCCCGAGCCCCAGCATTTT.